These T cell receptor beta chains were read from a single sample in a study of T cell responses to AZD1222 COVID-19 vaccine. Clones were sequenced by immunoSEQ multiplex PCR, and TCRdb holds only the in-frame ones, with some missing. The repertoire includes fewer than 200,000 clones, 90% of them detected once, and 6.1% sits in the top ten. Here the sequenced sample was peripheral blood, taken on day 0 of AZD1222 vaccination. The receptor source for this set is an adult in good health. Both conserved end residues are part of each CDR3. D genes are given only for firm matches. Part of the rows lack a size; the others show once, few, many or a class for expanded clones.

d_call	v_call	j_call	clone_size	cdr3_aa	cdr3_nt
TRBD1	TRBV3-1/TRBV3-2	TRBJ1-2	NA	CASSQLTGASTFYTF	TGTGCCAGCAGCCAACTGACAGGGGCGTCCACATTCTACACCTTC
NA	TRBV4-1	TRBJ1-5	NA	CASSQQEGLNQPQHF	TGCGCCAGCAGCCAACAGGAGGGTCTCAATCAGCCCCAGCATTTT
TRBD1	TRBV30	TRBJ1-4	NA	CAWSSGTGAEKLFF	TGTGCCTGGAGTTCCGGGACAGGGGCTGAAAAACTGTTTTTT
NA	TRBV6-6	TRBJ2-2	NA	CASSGKSANSGELFF	TGTGCCAGCAGCGGGAAGAGCGCGAACTCCGGGGAGCTGTTTTTT
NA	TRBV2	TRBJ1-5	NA	CASREDGRNQPQHF	TGTGCCAGCAGGGAGGACGGGCGCAATCAGCCCCAGCATTTT
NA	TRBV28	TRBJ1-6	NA	CASSSEQGPRTNSPLHF	TGTGCCAGCAGTTCCGAACAGGGCCCTAGAACTAATTCACCCCTCCACTTT
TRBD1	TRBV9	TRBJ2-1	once	CASSVGQGSYNEQFF	TGTGCCAGCAGCGTCGGACAGGGCTCCTACAATGAGCAGTTCTTC
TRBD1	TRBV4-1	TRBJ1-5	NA	CASSPLGQGGNQPQHF	TGCGCCAGCAGCCCCTTGGGACAGGGAGGGAATCAGCCCCAGCATTTT
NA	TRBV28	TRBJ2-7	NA	CASNPPPTYEQYF	TGTGCCAGCAATCCTCCCCCTACCTACGAGCAGTACTTC
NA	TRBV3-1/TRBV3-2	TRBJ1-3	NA	CASSQQGHQGGNTIYF	TGTGCCAGCAGCCAACAGGGGCACCAAGGGGGTAACACCATATATTTT
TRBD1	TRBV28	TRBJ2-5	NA	CASSFQTGSKETQYF	TGTGCCAGCAGCTTTCAGACAGGGAGTAAAGAGACCCAGTACTTC
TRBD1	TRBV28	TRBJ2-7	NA	CALGAGGREEQYF	TGTGCCCTAGGTGCAGGGGGCCGGGAGGAGCAGTACTTC
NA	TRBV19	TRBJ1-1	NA	CASSNGGGMNTEAFF	TGTGCCAGTAGTAACGGGGGAGGGATGAACACTGAAGCTTTCTTT
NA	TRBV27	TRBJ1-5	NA	CASSSNRASNQPQHF	TGTGCCAGCAGCTCTAACAGGGCCAGCAATCAGCCCCAGCATTTT
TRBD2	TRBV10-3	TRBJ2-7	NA	CAISDQAGGGYEQYF	TGTGCCATCAGTGACCAAGCGGGAGGAGGCTACGAGCAGTACTTC
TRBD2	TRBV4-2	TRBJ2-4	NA	CASSQDLREGNIQYF	TGTGCCAGCAGCCAAGATCTGCGGGAGGGCAACATTCAGTACTTC
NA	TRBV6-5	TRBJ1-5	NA	CASKLGSGNQPQHF	TGTGCCAGTAAGTTAGGGTCAGGCAATCAGCCCCAGCATTTT
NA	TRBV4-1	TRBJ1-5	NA	CASSQAHHSSTYSNQPQHF	TGCGCCAGCAGCCAAGCCCACCATTCTAGTACCTATAGCAATCAGCCCCAGCATTTT
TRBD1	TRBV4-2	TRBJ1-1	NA	CASSQAGGDRSVAFF	TGTGCCAGCAGCCAAGCTGGGGGGGACAGATCGGTAGCTTTCTTT
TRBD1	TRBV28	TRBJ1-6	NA	CASSRRTGDNSPLHF	TGTGCCAGCAGCCGAAGGACAGGGGATAATTCACCCCTCCACTTT
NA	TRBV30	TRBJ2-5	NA	CAWSVGGTVGETQYF	TGTGCCTGGAGTGTGGGGGGCACCGTCGGAGAGACCCAGTACTTC
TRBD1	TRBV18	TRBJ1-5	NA	CASSPRTGGLQPQHF	TGTGCCAGCTCCCCCCGGACAGGGGGCCTTCAGCCCCAGCATTTT
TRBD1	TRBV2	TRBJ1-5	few	CASSDTTGYQPQHF	TGTGCCAGCAGTGATACGACAGGGTACCAGCCCCAGCATTTT
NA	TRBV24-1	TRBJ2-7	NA	CATSDQGEQYF	TGTGCCACCAGTGATCAAGGCGAGCAGTACTTC
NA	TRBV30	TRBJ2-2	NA	CAWSKSLNTGELFF	TGTGCCTGGAGTAAGTCCTTGAACACCGGGGAGCTGTTTTTT
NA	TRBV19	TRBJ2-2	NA	CASTRGGGRDTGELFF	TGTGCCAGTACCCGGGGAGGGGGCCGTGACACCGGGGAGCTGTTTTTT
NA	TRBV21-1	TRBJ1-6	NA	CASSGESRGGHGEGSPLHF	TGTGCCAGCAGCGGAGAAAGCAGGGGGGGCCACGGAGAAGGTTCACCCCTCCACTTT
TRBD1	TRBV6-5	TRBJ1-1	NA	CASRQGGYTEAFF	TGTGCCAGCAGACAGGGGGGTTACACTGAAGCTTTCTTT
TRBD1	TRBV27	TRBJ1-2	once	CASRRQGHGYTF	TGTGCCAGCAGACGACAGGGTCATGGCTACACCTTC
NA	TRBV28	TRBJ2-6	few	CASSLSGANVLTF	TGTGCCAGCAGTCTCTCTGGGGCCAACGTCCTGACTTTC
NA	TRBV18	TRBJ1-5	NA	CASSGGEGASQPQHF	TGTGCCAGCTCGGGCGGGGAGGGCGCCTCTCAGCCCCAGCATTTT
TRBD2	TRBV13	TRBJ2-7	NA	CASSLGSAGVWSYEQYF	TGTGCCAGCAGCTTAGGATCCGCGGGGGTTTGGTCCTACGAGCAGTACTTC